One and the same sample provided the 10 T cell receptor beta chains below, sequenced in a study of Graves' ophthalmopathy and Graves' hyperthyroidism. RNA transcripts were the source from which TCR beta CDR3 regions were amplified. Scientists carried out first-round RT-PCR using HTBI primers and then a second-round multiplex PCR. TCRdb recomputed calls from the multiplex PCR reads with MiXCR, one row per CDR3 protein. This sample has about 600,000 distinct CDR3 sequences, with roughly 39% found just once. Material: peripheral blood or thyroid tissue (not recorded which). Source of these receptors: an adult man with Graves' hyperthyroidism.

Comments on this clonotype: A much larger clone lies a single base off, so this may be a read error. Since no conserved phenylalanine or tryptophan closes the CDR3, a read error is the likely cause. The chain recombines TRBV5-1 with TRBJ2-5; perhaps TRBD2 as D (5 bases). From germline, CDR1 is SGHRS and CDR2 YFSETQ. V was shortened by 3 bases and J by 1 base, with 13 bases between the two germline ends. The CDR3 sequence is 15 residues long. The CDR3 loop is CASSYQRRTQETQYL. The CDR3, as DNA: TGCGCCAGCAGCTATCAGCGGCGGACCCAAGAGACCCAGTACCTC.

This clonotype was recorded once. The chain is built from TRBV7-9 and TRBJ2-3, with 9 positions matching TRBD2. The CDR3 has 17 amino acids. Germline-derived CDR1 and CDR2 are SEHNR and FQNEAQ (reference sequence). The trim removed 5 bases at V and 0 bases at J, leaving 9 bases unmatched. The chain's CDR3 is CASSRALAGQSTDTQYF. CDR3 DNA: TGTGCCAGCAGCCGCGCCCTAGCGGGACAAAGCACAGATACGCAGTATTTT.

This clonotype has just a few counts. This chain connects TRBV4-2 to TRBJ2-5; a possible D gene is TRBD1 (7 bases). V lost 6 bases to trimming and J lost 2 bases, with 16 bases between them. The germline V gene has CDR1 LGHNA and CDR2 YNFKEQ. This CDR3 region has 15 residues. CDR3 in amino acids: CASSASGGNQETQYF. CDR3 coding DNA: TGTGCCAGCAGTGCATCAGGGGGGAATCAAGAGACCCAGTACTTC.

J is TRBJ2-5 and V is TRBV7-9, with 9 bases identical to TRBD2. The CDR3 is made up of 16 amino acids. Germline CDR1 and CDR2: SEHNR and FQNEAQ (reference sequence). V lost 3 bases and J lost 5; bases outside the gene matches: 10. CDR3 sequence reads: CASSFGTSIVDETQYF. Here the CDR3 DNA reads TGTGCCAGCAGCTTCGGGACTAGCATTGTAGACGAGACCCAGTACTTC.

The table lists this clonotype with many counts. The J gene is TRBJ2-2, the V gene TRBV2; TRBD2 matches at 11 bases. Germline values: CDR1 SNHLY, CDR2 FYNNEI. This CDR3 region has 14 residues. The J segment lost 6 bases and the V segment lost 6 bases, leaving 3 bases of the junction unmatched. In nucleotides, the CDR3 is TGTGCCAGCAGAAGACTAGCGGGGCCCGGGGAGCTGTTTTTT. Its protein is CASRRLAGPGELFF.

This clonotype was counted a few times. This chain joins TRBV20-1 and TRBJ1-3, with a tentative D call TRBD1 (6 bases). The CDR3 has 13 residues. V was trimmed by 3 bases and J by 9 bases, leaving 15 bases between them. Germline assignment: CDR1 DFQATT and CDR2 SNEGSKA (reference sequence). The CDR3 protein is CSASGGGLRTIYF. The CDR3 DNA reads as TGCAGTGCTAGTGGGGGGGGGCTCCGCACCATATATTTT.

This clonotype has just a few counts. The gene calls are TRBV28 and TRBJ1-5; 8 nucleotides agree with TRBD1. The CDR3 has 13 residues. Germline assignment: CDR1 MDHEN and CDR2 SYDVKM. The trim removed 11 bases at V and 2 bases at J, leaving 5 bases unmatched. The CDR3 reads CAGGGQGNQPQHF. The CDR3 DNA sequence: TGTGCCGGGGGGGGACAGGGCAATCAGCCCCAGCATTTT.

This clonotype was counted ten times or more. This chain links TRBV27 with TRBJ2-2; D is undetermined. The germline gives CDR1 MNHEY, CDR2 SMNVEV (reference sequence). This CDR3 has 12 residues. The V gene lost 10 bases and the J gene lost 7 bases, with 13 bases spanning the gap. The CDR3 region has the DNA TGTGCCACCCATTCGGACGGCGGGGAGCTGTTTTTT. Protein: CATHSDGGELFF.

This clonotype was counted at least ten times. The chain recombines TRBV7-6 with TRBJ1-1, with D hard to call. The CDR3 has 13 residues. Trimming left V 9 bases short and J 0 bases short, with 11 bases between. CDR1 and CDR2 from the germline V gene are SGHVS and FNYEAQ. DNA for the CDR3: TGTGCCAGTAGTAAAACAGTGAACACTGAAGCTTTCTTT. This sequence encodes CASSKTVNTEAFF.

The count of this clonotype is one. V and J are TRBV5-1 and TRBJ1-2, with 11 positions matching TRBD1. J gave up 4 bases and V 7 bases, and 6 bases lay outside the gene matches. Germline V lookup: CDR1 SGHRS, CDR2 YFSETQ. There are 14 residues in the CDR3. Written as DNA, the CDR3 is TGCGCCAGCCAGGCGGGACAGGGGGGCTATGGCTACACCTTC. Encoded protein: CASQAGQGGYGYTF.